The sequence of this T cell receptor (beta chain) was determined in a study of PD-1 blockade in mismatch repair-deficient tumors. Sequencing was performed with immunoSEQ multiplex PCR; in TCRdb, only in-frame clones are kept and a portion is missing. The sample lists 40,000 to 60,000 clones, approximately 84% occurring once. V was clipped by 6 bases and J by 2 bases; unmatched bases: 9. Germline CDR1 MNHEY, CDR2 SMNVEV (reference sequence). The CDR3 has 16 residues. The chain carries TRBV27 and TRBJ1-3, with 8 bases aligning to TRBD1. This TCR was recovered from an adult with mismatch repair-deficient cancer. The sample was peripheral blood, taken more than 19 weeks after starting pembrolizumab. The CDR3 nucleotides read TGTGCCAGCAGCCAGACATCAGGGGGCACTGGAAACACCATATATTTT. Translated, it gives CASSQTSGGTGNTIYF.